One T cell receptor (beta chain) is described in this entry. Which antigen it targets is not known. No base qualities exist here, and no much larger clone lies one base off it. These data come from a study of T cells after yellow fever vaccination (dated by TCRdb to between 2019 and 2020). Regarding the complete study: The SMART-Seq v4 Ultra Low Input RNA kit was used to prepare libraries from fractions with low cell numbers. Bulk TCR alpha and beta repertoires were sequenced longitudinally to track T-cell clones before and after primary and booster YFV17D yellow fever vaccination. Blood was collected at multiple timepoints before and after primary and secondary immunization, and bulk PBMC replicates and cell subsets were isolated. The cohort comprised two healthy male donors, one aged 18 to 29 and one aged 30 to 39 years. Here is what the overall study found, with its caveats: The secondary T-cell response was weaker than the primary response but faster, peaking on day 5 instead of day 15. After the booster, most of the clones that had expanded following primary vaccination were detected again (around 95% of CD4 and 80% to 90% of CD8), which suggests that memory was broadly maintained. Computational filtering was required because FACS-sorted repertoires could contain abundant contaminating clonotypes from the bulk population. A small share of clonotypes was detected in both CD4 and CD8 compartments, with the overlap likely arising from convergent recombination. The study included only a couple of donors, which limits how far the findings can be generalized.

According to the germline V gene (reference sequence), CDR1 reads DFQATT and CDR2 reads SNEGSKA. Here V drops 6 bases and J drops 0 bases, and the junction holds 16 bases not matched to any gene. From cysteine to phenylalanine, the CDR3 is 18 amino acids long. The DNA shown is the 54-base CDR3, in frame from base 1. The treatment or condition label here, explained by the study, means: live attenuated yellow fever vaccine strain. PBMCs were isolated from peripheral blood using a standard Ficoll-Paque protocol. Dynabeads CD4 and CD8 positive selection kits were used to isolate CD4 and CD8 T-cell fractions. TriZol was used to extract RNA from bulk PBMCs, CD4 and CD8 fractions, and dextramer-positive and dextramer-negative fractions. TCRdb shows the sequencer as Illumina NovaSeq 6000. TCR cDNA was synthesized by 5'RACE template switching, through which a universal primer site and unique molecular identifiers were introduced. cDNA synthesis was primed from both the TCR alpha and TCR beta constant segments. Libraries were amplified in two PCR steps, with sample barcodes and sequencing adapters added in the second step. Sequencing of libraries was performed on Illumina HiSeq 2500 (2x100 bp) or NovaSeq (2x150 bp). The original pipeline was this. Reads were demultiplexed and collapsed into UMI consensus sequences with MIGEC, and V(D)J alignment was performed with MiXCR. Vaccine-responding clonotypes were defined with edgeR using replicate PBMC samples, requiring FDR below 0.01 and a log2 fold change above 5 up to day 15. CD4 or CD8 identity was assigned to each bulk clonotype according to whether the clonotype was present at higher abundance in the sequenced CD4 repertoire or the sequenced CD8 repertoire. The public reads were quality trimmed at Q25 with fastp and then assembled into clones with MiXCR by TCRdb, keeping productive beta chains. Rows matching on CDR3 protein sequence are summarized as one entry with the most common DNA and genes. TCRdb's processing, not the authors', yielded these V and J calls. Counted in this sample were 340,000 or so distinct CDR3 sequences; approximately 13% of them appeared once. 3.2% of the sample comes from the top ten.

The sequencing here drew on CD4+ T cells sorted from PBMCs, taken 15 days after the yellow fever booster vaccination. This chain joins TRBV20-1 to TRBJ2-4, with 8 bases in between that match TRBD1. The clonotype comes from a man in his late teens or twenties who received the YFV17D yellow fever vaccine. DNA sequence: TGCAGTGCCCAGCGTAGGGACAGGACAATTCTAGCCAAAAACATTCAGTACTTC. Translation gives CSAQRRDRTILAKNIQYF.